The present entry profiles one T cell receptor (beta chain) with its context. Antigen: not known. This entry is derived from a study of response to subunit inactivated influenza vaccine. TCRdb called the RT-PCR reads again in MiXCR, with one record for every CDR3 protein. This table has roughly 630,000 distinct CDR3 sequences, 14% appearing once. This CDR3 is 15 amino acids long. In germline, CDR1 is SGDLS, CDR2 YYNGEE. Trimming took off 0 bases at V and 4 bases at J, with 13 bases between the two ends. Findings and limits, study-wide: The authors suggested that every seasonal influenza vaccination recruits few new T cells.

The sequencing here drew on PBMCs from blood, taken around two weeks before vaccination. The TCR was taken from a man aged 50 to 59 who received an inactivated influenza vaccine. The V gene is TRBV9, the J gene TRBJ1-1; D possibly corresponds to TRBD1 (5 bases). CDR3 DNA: TGTGCCAGCAGCGTAGGCGGGGGATATAGCACTGAAGCTTTCTTT. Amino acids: CASSVGGGYSTEAFF.